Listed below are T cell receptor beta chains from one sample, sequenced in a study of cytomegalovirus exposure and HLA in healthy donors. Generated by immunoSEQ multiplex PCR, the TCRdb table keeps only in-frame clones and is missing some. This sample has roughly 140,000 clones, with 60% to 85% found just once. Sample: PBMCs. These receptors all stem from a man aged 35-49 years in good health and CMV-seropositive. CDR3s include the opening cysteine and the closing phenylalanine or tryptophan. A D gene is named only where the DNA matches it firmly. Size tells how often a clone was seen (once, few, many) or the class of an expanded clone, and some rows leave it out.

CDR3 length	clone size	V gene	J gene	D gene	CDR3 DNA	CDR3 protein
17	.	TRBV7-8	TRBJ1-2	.	TGTGCCAGCAGCTTAGAGGGCAGGGGATTGAGGAACTATGGCTACACCTTC	CASSLEGRGLRNYGYTF
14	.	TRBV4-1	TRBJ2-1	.	TGCGCCAGCAAGAGGCTAGCGAAAGACAATGAGCAGTTCTTC	CASKRLAKDNEQFF
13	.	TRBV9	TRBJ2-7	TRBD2	TGTGCCAGCAGCGAGCGGGGGTCCTACGAGCAGTACTTC	CASSERGSYEQYF
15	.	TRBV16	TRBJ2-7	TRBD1	TGTGCCAGCAGCCAATTAGGGGGCGCTCCATACGAGCAGTACTTC	CASSQLGGAPYEQYF
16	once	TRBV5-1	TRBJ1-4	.	TGCGCCAGCAGCTTGGCGGGAGGGGCAGGGGCTGAAAAACTGTTTTTT	CASSLAGGAGAEKLFF
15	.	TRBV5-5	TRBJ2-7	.	TGTGCCAGCAGCTTTGGGGGGACGTACACCTACGAGCAGTACTTC	CASSFGGTYTYEQYF
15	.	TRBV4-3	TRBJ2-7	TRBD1	TGCGCCAGCAGCCTCTCGGCAGGGGGCTTTTACGAGCAGTACTTC	CASSLSAGGFYEQYF
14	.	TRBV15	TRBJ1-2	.	TGTGCCACCAGCGGGGCGGGGAGTAACTATGGCTACACCTTC	CATSGAGSNYGYTF
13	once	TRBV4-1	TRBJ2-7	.	TGCGCCAGCAGCCATGGCGGAGACTACGAGCAGTACTTC	CASSHGGDYEQYF
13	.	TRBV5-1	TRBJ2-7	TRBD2	TGCGCCAGCAGCCAAACTAGCGTAAACGAGCAGTACTTC	CASSQTSVNEQYF
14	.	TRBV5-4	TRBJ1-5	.	TGTGCCAGCAGCTTGGGGGGCTTGGGTCAGCCCCAGCATTTT	CASSLGGLGQPQHF
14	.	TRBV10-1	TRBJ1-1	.	TGCGCCAGCAGTACAAGCAGGGGGAACACTGAAGCTTTCTTT	CASSTSRGNTEAFF
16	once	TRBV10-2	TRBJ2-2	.	TGCGCCAGCAGTGAAGCTGGACATTCGAACACCGGGGAGCTGTTTTTT	CASSEAGHSNTGELFF
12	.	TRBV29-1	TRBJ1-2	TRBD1	TGCAGCGCTCAACAGGGGGACTATGGCTACACCTTC	CSAQQGDYGYTF
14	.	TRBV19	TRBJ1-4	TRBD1	TGTGCCAGCGCTACCGGGACAGCTAATGAAAAACTGTTTTTT	CASATGTANEKLFF
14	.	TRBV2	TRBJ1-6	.	TGTGCCAGCGGAACAGACAGAATAAATTCACCCCTCCACTTT	CASGTDRINSPLHF
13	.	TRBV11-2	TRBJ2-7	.	TGTGCCAGCAGCTTACACGAGTCCTACGAGCAGTACTTC	CASSLHESYEQYF
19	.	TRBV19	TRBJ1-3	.	TGTGCCAGTAGTATATTGGTCTCGGGAGTCTTGAGCTCTGGAAACACCATATATTTT	CASSILVSGVLSSGNTIYF
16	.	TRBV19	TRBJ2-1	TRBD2	TGTGCCAGTAGCCCTACTAGCGGGAGGATTAGTGGTGAGCAGTTCTTC	CASSPTSGRISGEQFF
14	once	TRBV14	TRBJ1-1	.	TGTGCCAGCAGTCAAACGGGAGTGAGGACTGAAGCTTTCTTT	CASSQTGVRTEAFF
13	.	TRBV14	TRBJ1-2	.	TGTGCCAGCAGCCGGAGTCGGACTGGGGGCTACACCTTC	CASSRSRTGGYTF
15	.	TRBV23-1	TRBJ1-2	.	TGCGCCAGCAGTCACTCTCCGACAGAACGCTATGGCTACACCTTC	CASSHSPTERYGYTF
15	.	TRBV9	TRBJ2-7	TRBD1	TGTGCCAGCAGCCCCCGGACAGGTCGACCCTACGAGCAGTACTTC	CASSPRTGRPYEQYF
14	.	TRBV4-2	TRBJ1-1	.	TGTGCCAGCAGCCAAGACAACGGGAACACTGAAGCTTTCTTT	CASSQDNGNTEAFF
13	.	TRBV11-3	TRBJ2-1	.	TGTGCCAGCAGCCAGGCGCAGGGTACGGAGCAGTTCTTC	CASSQAQGTEQFF
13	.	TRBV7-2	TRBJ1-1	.	TGTGCCAGCAGCTTAGAGAGGGACACTGAAGCTTTCTTT	CASSLERDTEAFF
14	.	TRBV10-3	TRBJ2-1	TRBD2	TGTGCCATCGGGGGGGGGAGCTCCTACAATGAGCAGTTCTTC	CAIGGGSSYNEQFF
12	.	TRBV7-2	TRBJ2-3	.	TGTGCCAGCAGCCCCAGGGTAGATACGCAGTATTTT	CASSPRVDTQYF
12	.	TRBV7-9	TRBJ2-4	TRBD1	TGTGCCAGCAGCCCGGACAGGCACATTCAGTACTTC	CASSPDRHIQYF
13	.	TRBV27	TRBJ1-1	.	TGTGCCAGCAGTTACAGCAGTAACACTGAAGCTTTCTTT	CASSYSSNTEAFF
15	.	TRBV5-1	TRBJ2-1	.	TGCGCCAGCAGCTTAGGGCAGGGATCCTACAATGAGCAGTTCTTC	CASSLGQGSYNEQFF
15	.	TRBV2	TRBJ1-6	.	TGTGCCAGCAGGGACCGGGACACCTATAATTCACCCCTCCACTTT	CASRDRDTYNSPLHF
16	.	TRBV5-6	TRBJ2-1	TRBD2	TGTGCCAGCAGCTTTTTGGAGGCGGGGGGGTACAATGAGCAGTTCTTC	CASSFLEAGGYNEQFF
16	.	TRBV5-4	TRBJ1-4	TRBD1	TGTGCCAGCAGCTACGGACAACAGGGGAGCGCTGAAAAACTGTTTTTT	CASSYGQQGSAEKLFF
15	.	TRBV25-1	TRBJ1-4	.	TGTGCCAGCAGTGGATCCGGGGGGCTTCGGGAAAAACTGTTTTTT	CASSGSGGLREKLFF
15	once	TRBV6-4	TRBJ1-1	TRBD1	TGTGCCAGCAGTGACTCCACAGGGGGAAGAACTGAAGCTTTCTTT	CASSDSTGGRTEAFF
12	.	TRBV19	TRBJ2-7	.	TGTGCCAGTAGTATCCCGGAGGGGGAGCAGTACTTC	CASSIPEGEQYF